The source of this T cell receptor beta chain is a study of blood T cells in healthy people across ages. This clonotype was counted between two and nine times. The antigen remains undetermined. With 0 bases removed from V and 7 bases from J, the gap between germline ends came to 6 bases. This CDR3 contains 12 residues. Germline V gives CDR1 ENHRY, CDR2 SYGVKD. Alongside a J-beta primer mix, a sample-barcoded 5' primer served in a second PCR lasting roughly 7 to 11 cycles. TCRdb independently ran MiXCR on the 5' RACE reads; one entry per CDR3 protein. The sample consists of roughly 730,000 distinct CDR3 sequences, about 61% of them appearing once. Findings and caveats of the study: Compared with aged donors, long-lived donors showed fewer expanded clones, suggesting selection.

The sample was blood. This clonotype originated in a man aged 35-49 years in good health. V and J are TRBV10-3 and TRBJ2-5; the D is unclear. CDR3 sequence (DNA): TGTGCCATCAGTGAGTCAGATTGGACCCAGTACTTC. Protein sequence: CAISESDWTQYF.